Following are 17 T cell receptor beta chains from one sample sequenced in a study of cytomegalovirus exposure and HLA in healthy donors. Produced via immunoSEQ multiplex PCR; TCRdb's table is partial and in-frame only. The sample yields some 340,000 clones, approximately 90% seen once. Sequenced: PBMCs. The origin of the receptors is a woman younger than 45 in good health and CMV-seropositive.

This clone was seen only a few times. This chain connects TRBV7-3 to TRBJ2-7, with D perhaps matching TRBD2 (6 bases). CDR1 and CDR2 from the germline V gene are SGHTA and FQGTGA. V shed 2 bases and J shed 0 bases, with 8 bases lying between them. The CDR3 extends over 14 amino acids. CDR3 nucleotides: TGTGCCAGCAGCTTAGGCGGGGACTCCTACGAGCAGTACTTC. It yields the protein CASSLGGDSYEQYF.

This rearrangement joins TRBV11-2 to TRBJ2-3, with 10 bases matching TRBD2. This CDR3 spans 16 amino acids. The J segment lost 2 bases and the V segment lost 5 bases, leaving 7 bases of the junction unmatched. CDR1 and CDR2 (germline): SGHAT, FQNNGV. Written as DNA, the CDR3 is TGTGCCAGCAGCCTCGGACTAGCGGCTTACACAGATACGCAGTATTTT. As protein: CASSLGLAAYTDTQYF.

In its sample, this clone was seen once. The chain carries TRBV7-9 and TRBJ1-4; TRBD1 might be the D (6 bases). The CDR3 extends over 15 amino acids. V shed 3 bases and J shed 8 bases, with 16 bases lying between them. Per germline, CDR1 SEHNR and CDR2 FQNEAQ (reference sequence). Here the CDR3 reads CASSFDPIGGEKLFF. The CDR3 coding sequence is TGTGCCAGCAGCTTCGACCCAATAGGGGGAGAAAAACTGTTTTTT. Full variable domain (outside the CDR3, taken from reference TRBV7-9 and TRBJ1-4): DTGVSQNPRHKITKRGQNVTFRCDPISEHNRLYWYRQTLGQGPEFLTYFQNEAQLEKSRLLSDRFSAERPKGSFSTLEIQRTEQGDSAMYLCASSFDPIGGEKLFFGSGTQLSVL.

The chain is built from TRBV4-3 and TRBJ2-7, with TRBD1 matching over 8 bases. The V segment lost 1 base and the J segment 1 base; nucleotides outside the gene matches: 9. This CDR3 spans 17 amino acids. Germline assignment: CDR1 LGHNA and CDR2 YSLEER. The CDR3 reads CASSQVERDRPSYEQYF. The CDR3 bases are TGCGCCAGCAGCCAAGTGGAACGGGACAGGCCGTCCTACGAGCAGTACTTC.

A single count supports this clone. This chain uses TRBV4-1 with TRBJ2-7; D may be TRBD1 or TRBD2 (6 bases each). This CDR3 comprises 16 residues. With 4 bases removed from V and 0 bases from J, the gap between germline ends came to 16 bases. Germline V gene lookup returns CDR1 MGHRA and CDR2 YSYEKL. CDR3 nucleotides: TGCGCCAGCAGCCCCCCAGGTGGGGGGCGCTCCTACGAGCAGTACTTC. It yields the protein CASSPPGGGRSYEQYF.

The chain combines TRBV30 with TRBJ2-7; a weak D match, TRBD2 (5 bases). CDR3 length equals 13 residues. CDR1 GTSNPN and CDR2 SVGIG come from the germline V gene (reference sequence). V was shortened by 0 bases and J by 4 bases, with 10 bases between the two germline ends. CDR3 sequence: CAWSVREGYEQYF. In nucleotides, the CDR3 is TGTGCCTGGAGTGTACGGGAAGGGTACGAGCAGTACTTC. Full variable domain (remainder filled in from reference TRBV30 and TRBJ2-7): SQTIHQWPATLVQPVGSPLSLECTVEGTSNPNLYWYRQAAGRGLQLLFYSVGIGQISSEVPQNLSASRPQDRQFILSSKKLLLSDSGFYLCAWSVREGYEQYFGPGTRLTVT.

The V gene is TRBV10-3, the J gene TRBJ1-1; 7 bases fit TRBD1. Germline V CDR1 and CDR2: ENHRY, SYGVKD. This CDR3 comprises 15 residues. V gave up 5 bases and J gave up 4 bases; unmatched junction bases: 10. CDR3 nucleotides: TGTGCCATCAGTTTGACTACAGGGGCGACCACTGAAGCTTTCTTT. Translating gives CAISLTTGATTEAFF.

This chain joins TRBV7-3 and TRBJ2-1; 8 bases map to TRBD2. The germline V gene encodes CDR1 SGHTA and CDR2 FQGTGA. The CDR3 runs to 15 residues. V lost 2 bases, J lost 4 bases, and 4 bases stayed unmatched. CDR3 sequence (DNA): TGTGCCAGCAGCTTAGCGGGGGGCCCTTACAATGAGCAGTTCTTC. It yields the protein CASSLAGGPYNEQFF.

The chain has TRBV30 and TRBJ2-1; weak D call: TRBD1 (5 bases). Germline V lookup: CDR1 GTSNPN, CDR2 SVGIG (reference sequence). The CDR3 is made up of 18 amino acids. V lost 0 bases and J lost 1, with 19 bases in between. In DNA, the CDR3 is TGTGCCTGGAGTGTACATTTAGGAATAGGGGTTTCCTACAATGAGCAGTTCTTC. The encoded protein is CAWSVHLGIGVSYNEQFF.

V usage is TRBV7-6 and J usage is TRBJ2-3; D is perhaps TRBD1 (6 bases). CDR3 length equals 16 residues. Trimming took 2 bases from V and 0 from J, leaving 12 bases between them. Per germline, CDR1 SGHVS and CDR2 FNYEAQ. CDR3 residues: CASSLRGGPSTDTQYF. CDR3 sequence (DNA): TGTGCCAGCAGCTTAAGAGGGGGACCGAGCACAGATACGCAGTATTTT.

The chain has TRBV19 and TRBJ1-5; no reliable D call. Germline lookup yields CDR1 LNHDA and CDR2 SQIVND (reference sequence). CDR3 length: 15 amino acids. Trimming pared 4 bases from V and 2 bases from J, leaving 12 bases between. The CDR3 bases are TGTGCCAGTAGTAACGAACCGGGTGGCAATCAGCCCCAGCATTTT. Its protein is CASSNEPGGNQPQHF.

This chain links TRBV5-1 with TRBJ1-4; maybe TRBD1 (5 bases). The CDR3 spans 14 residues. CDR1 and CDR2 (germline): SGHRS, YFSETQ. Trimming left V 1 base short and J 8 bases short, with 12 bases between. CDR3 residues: CASSLRDLGEKLFF. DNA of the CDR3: TGCGCCAGCAGCTTGCGGGACCTTGGGGAAAAACTGTTTTTT.

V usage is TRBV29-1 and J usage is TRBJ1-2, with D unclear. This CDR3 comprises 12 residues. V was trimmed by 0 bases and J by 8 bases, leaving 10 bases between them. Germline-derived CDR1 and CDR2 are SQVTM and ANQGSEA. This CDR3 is CSVEDWKEGYTF. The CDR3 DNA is TGCAGCGTTGAAGATTGGAAGGAAGGCTACACCTTC.

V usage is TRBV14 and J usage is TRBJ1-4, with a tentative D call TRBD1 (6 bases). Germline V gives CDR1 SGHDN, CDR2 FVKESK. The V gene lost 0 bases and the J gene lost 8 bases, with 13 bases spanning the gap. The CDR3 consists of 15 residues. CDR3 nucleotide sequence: TGTGCCAGCAGCCAAGAAGACAGGCGCGGAGAAAAACTGTTTTTT. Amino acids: CASSQEDRRGEKLFF.

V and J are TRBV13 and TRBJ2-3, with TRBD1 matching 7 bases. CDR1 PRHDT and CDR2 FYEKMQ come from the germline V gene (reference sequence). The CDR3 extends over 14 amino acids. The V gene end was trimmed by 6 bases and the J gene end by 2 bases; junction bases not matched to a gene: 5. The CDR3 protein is CASRQTGVTDTQYF. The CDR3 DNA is TGTGCCAGCAGGCAAACAGGGGTCACAGATACGCAGTATTTT. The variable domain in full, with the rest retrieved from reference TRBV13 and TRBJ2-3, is AAGVIQSPRHLIKEKRETATLKCYPIPRHDTVYWYQQGPGQDPQFLISFYEKMQSDKGSIPDRFSAQQFSDYHSELNMSSLELGDSALYFCASRQTGVTDTQYFGPGTRLTVL.

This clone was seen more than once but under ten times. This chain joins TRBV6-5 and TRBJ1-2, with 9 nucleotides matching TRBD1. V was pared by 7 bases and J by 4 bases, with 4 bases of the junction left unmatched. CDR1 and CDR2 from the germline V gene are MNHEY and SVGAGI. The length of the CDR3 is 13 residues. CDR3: CASKGTGFYGYTF. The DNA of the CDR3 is TGTGCCAGCAAAGGGACAGGGTTCTATGGCTACACCTTC.

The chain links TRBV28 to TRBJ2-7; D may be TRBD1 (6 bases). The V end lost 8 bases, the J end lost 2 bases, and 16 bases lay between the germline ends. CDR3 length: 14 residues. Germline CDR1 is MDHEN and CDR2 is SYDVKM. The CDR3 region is CASLDRDKTYEQYF. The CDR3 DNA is TGTGCCAGCCTAGATCGGGACAAAACCTACGAGCAGTACTTC.